This T cell receptor beta chain was sequenced in a study of response to subunit inactivated influenza vaccine. Study-wide points: Few new T cells, the authors suggested, are recruited by each seasonal influenza vaccination.

The germline V gene has CDR1 SNHLY and CDR2 FYNNEI. This CDR3 comprises 13 residues. V lost 8 bases to trimming and J lost 6 bases; unmatched junction nucleotides: 6. This clonotype showed up just a few times. Its antigen remains unidentified. TCRdb re-called the RT-PCR reads through MiXCR, storing one row per CDR3 protein. The table includes around 490,000 distinct CDR3 sequences, approximately 7.1% detected once. This clonotype was obtained from a man aged 45 to 75 who received an inactivated influenza vaccine. The sequencing here drew on PBMCs from blood, taken 23 to 25 months after vaccination. The chain uses TRBV2 and TRBJ1-5; 8 nucleotides agree with TRBD1. The CDR3 here is CASGGRGLQPQHF. CDR3 nucleotides: TGTGCCAGCGGGGGCAGGGGGCTTCAGCCCCAGCATTTT.